This T cell receptor (beta chain) was sequenced for a study of T-cell memory formation after mild COVID-19. Study-wide results and limits: Several responding clones turned up in pre-infection memory, indicating that cross-reactive memory may have taken part.

TCRdb used MiXCR to reprocess the 5' RACE reads, holding one entry per CDR3 protein. The table has roughly 250,000 distinct CDR3 sequences, around 15% seen once. A few counts support this clonotype. What it binds is not known. The receptor comes from a man younger than 35 who had mild COVID-19 (a few samples of this study predate the infection). Cell type and time point are not known. Source material: PBMCs or a T cell subset sorted from them (not recorded which).

Here the CDR3 reads CASSQEPGVGDTQYF. As DNA, the CDR3 is TGTGCCAGCAGCCAAGAGCCAGGGGTTGGAGATACGCAGTATTTT. The chain employs TRBV4-2 and TRBJ2-3, with a weak D call TRBD1 (6 bases). The V gene lost 0 bases and the J gene lost 5 bases, with 12 bases spanning the gap. This CDR3 is built from 15 residues. Per germline, CDR1 LGHNA and CDR2 YNFKEQ.